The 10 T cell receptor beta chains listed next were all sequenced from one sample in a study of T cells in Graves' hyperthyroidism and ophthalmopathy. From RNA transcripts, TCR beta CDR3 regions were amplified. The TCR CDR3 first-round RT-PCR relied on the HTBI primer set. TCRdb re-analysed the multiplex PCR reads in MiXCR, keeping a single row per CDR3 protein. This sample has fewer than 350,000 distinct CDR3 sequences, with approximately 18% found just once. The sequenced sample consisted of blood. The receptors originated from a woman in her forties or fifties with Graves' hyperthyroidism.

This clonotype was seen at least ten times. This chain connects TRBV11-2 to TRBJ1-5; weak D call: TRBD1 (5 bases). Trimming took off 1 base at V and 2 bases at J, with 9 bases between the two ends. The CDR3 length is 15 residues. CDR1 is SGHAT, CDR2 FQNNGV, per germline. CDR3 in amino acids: CASSLGQYGNQPQHF. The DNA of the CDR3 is TGTGCCAGCAGCTTAGGACAGTACGGCAATCAGCCCCAGCATTTT.

The CDR3 loop reads CASSLVSGSADTQYF. CDR3 in DNA: TGCGCCAGCAGCTTGGTTAGCGGATCTGCAGATACGCAGTATTTT. The chain combines TRBV5-1 with TRBJ2-3, with a weak D call TRBD2 (6 bases). Trimming removed 0 bases at V and 4 bases at J, with 12 bases between. Germline loops: CDR1 SGHRS, CDR2 YFSETQ. The CDR3 is 15 amino acids.

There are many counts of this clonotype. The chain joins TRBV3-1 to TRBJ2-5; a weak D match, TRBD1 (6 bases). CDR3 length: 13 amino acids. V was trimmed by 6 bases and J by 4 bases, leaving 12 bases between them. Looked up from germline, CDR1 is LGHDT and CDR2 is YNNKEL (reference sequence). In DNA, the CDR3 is TGTGCCAGCAGTCAAACAGGGTTAGAGACCCAGTACTTC. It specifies CASSQTGLETQYF.

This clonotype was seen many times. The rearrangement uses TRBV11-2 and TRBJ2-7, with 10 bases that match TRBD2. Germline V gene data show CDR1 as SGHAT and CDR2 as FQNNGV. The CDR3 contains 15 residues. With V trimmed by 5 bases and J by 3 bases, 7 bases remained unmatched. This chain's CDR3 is CASSPTSGPSYEQYF. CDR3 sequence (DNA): TGTGCCAGCAGCCCGACTAGCGGGCCAAGCTACGAGCAGTACTTC.

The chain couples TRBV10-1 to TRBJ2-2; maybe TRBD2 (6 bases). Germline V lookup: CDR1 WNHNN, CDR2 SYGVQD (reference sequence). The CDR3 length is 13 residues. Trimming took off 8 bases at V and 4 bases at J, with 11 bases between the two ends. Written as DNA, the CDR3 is TGCGCCAGCGGAGAGACTAGCACCGGGGAGCTGTTTTTT. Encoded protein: CASGETSTGELFF.

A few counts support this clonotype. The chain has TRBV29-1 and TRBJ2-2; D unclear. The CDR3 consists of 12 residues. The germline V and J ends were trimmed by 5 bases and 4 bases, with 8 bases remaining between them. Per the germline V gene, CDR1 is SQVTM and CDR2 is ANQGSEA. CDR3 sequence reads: CSVRPSTGELFF. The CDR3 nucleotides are TGCAGCGTTCGTCCGTCCACCGGGGAGCTGTTTTTT.

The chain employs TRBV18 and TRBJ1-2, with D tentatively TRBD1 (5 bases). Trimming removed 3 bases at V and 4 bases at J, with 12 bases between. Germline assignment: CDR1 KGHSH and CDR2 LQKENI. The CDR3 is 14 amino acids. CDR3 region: CASSPGRGAYGYTF. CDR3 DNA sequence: TGTGCCAGCTCACCGGGCCGAGGGGCCTATGGCTACACCTTC.

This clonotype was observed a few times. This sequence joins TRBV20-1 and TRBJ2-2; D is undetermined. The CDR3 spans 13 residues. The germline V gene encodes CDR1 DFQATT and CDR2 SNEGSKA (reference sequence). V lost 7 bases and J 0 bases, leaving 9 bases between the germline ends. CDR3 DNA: TGCAGTGTACCTTTCGCGAACACCGGGGAGCTGTTTTTT. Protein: CSVPFANTGELFF.

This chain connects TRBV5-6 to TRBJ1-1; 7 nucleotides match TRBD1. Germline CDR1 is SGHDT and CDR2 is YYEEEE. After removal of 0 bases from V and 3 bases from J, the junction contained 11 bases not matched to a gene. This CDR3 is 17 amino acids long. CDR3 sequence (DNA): TGTGCCAGCAGCTTGGGGGGACAGATTCGGAAGCACACTGAAGCTTTCTTT. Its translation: CASSLGGQIRKHTEAFF.

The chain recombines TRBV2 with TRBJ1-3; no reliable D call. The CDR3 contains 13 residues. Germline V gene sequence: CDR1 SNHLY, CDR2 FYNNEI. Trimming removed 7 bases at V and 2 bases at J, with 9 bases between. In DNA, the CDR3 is TGTGCCAGCATCTGGGAAACTGGAAACACCATATATTTT. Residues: CASIWETGNTIYF.